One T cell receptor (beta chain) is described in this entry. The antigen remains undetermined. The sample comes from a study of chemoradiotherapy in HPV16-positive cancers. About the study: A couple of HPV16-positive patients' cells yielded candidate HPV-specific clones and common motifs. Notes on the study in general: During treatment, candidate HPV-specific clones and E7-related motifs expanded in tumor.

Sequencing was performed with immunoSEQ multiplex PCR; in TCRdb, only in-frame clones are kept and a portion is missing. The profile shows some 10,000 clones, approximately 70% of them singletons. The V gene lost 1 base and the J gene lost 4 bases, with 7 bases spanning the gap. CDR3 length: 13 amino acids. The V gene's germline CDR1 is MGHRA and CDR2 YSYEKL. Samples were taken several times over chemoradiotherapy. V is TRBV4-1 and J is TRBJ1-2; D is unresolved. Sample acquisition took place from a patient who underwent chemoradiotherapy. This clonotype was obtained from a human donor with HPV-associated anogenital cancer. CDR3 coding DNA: TGCGCCAGCAGCCAAGTTTCGACCTATGGCTACACCTTC. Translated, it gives CASSQVSTYGYTF.